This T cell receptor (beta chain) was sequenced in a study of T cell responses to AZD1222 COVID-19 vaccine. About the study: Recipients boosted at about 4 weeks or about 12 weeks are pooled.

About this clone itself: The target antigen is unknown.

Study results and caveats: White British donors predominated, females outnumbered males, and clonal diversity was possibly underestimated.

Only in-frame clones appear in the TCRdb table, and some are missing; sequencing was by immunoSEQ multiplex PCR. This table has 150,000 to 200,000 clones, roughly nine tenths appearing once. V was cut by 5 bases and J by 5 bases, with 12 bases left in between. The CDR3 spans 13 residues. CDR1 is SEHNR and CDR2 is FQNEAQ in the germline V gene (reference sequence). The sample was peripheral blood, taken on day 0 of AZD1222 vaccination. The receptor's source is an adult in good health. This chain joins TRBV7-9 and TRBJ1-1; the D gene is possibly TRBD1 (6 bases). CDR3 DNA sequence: TGTGCCAGCAGCCGGGGCAGGGGTACTGAAGCTTTCTTT. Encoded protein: CASSRGRGTEAFF. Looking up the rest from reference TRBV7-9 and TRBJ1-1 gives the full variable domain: DTGVSQNPRHKITKRGQNVTFRCDPISEHNRLYWYRQTLGQGPEFLTYFQNEAQLEKSRLLSDRFSAERPKGSFSTLEIQRTEQGDSAMYLCASSRGRGTEAFFGQGTRLTVV.